Shown below are 22 T cell receptor beta chains from a single sample sequenced in a study of shared clonotypes between healthy human individuals. Here immunoSEQ multiplex PCR was the method, and the copy in TCRdb shows in-frame clones only, minus some. The repertoire holds 2 million or so clones, with about 95% as singletons. Positively selected for CCR7, the CD45RO-negative cells used as naive CD8 cells excluded terminally differentiated effector memory CD45RA+ cells. The specimen was naive CD8+ T cells sorted from blood. These receptor sequences come from a young man in good health.

The chain combines TRBV6-6 with TRBJ2-5; tentative D call: TRBD1 (6 bases). Germline CDR1 and CDR2: MNHNY and SVGAGI (reference sequence). V shed 0 bases and J shed 5 bases, with 16 bases lying between them. This CDR3 spans 16 amino acids. The CDR3 region is CASSYSQGHGRETQYF. CDR3 coding DNA: TGTGCCAGCAGTTACTCGCAGGGACACGGGCGGGAGACCCAGTACTTC.

V usage is TRBV6-1 and J usage is TRBJ2-1, with D unresolved. The CDR3 contains 15 residues. CDR1 and CDR2 from the germline V gene are MNHNS and SASEGT. V was pared by 3 bases and J by 0 bases, with 9 bases between. This chain's CDR3 is CASSDGRISYNEQFF. CDR3 coding DNA: TGTGCCAGCAGTGACGGGCGGATCTCCTACAATGAGCAGTTCTTC.

The chain joins TRBV10-2 to TRBJ2-1; D is unclear. The germline V gene encodes CDR1 WSHSY and CDR2 SAAADI. V was trimmed by 0 bases and J by 6 bases, leaving 6 bases between them. CDR3 length: 13 amino acids. CDR3 sequence (DNA): TGCGCCAGCAGTGAGTCTTCCAGCAATGAGCAGTTCTTC. Translating gives CASSESSSNEQFF.

The chain combines TRBV4-3 with TRBJ2-7, with D possibly being TRBD1 (5 bases). Trimming cost V 1 base and J 2 bases, with 12 bases left between them. This CDR3 contains 15 residues. Germline loops: CDR1 LGHNA, CDR2 YSLEER. The CDR3 DNA follows: TGCGCCAGCAGCCAAGGCAGGGTCATGGCCTACGAGCAGTACTTC. Its translation: CASSQGRVMAYEQYF.

This clone was found once. V and J are TRBV6-1 and TRBJ1-5; no clear D gene. V was cut by 3 bases and J by 7 bases, with 19 bases left in between. CDR3 length: 16 residues. The germline V gene has CDR1 MNHNS and CDR2 SASEGT. The CDR3 is CASSDAVAVILQPQHF. The CDR3 DNA is TGTGCCAGCAGTGATGCAGTAGCCGTTATTTTACAGCCCCAGCATTTT.

The chain joins TRBV10-3 to TRBJ1-4, with 7 nucleotides matching TRBD1. Germline values: CDR1 ENHRY, CDR2 SYGVKD. The CDR3 contains 15 residues. Losses at the gene ends were 4 bases for V and 8 bases for J; bases not matched to a gene: 10. This chain's CDR3 is CAISATQGSGEKLFF. The CDR3 nucleotides are TGTGCCATCAGTGCTACACAGGGGTCGGGGGAAAAACTGTTTTTT.

The CDR3 DNA follows: TGTGCCAGCAGCTCGGGACAGTCCTACACCTTC. The encoded protein is CASSSGQSYTF. The chain uses TRBV7-9 and TRBJ1-2, with 7 bases matching TRBD1. V lost 4 bases to trimming and J lost 10 bases; unmatched junction nucleotides: 3. The length of the CDR3 is 11 residues. CDR1 and CDR2 from the germline V gene are SEHNR and FQNEAQ (reference sequence).

In its sample, this clone was seen a few times. The rearrangement links TRBV18 to TRBJ2-5, with D uncertain. Trimming shortened V by 6 bases and J by 2 bases, and 7 bases separated the two germline ends. CDR1 KGHSH and CDR2 LQKENI come from the germline V gene. There are 12 residues in the CDR3. The CDR3 DNA reads as TGTGCCAGCTCGTATCCTCAAGAGACCCAGTACTTC. This encodes CASSYPQETQYF.

DNA for the CDR3: TGTGCCAGCAGCTTATGGCTAGCGGGGGGGCCGGTCTCTTACAATGAGCAGTTCTTC. Protein product: CASSLWLAGGPVSYNEQFF. This chain uses TRBV7-8 with TRBJ2-1; TRBD2 matches 12 bases. Germline values: CDR1 SGHVS, CDR2 FQNEAQ. CDR3 length equals 19 residues. The trim removed 2 bases at V and 4 bases at J, leaving 12 bases unmatched.

The rearrangement links TRBV2 to TRBJ2-5; 13 nucleotides agree with TRBD2. The CDR3 length is 16 residues. Germline CDR1 reads SNHLY; CDR2 reads FYNNEI. The junction had 1 base not matched to a gene; V was cut back by 1 base and J by 2 bases. CDR3 nucleotides: TGTGCCAGCAGTGAAGTGGGACTAGCGGGACAAGAGACCCAGTACTTC. Amino acids: CASSEVGLAGQETQYF.

The chain combines TRBV13 with TRBJ2-7; the D gene is possibly TRBD1 (5 bases). The CDR3 runs 13 residues. V was cut by 5 bases and J by 3 bases, with 11 bases left in between. From germline, CDR1 is PRHDT and CDR2 FYEKMQ (reference sequence). The CDR3 DNA sequence: TGTGCCAGCAGCCCAGAGGACAACTACGAGCAGTACTTC. It codes for CASSPEDNYEQYF.

V usage is TRBV2 and J usage is TRBJ2-5; a possible D gene is TRBD2 (6 bases). Germline loops: CDR1 SNHLY, CDR2 FYNNEI. The CDR3 spans 15 residues. Deletions cut 5 bases from V and 3 bases from J, with 16 bases between. CDR3: CASSTGTEREETQYF. CDR3 bases: TGTGCCAGCAGTACCGGGACTGAAAGGGAAGAGACCCAGTACTTC.

CDR3 protein: CASSFTSAGANVLTF. Here the CDR3 DNA reads TGTGCCAGCAGCTTTACTTCGGCGGGGGCCAACGTCCTGACTTTC. The rearrangement joins TRBV7-9 to TRBJ2-6; D not resolved. The ends were cut back, 3 bases at V and 4 bases at J, with 10 bases in the middle. From germline, CDR1 is SEHNR and CDR2 FQNEAQ (reference sequence). The CDR3 is 15 amino acids.

This sequence joins TRBV29-1 and TRBJ2-7; D remains unclear. The ends were cut back, 5 bases at V and 3 bases at J, with 11 bases in the middle. Germline V gene lookup returns CDR1 SQVTM and CDR2 ANQGSEA. The CDR3 spans 12 residues. The CDR3 is CSVWTEYYEQYF. DNA for the CDR3: TGCAGCGTTTGGACCGAATACTACGAGCAGTACTTC.

V gene TRBV27 combines with J gene TRBJ1-5; a weak D match, TRBD1 (5 bases). CDR3 length equals 16 residues. Per the germline V gene, CDR1 is MNHEY and CDR2 is SMNVEV (reference sequence). V was clipped by 5 bases and J by 2 bases, with 16 bases between them. The CDR3 DNA follows: TGTGCCAGCAGTCAAAGCTCGGGACTGGGCAATCAGCCCCAGCATTTT. Its translation: CASSQSSGLGNQPQHF.

Of note for this clone: The same CDR3 arises from other DNA sequences in this sample as well. The chain couples TRBV5-1 to TRBJ2-7; 7 bases match TRBD1. CDR1 and CDR2 from the germline V gene are SGHRS and YFSETQ. CDR3 size: 13 residues. The V and J ends lost 3 bases and 2 bases, in that order; junction bases with no gene match: 2. CDR3 region: CASSWTGTYEQYF. In nucleotides, the CDR3 is TGCGCCAGCAGCTGGACAGGAACCTACGAGCAGTACTTC.

The rearrangement uses TRBV30 and TRBJ1-1, with 11 bases that match TRBD1. With V trimmed by 0 bases and J by 2 bases, 5 bases remained unmatched. CDR3 length: 16 residues. Germline V gives CDR1 GTSNPN, CDR2 SVGIG (reference sequence). This CDR3 is CAWSVGTGGINTEAFF. The CDR3 bases are TGTGCCTGGAGTGTGGGGACAGGGGGAATTAACACTGAAGCTTTCTTT. Supplemented by reference TRBV30 and TRBJ1-1, the full variable domain reads SQTIHQWPATLVQPVGSPLSLECTVEGTSNPNLYWYRQAAGRGLQLLFYSVGIGQISSEVPQNLSASRPQDRQFILSSKKLLLSDSGFYLCAWSVGTGGINTEAFFGQGTRLTVV.

J is TRBJ2-7 and V is TRBV7-3, with D unclear. CDR1 and CDR2 (germline): SGHTA, FQGTGA. Deletions cut 3 bases from V and 2 bases from J, with 11 bases between. The CDR3 is 14 amino acids. The CDR3 coding sequence is TGTGCCAGCAGCTTCGGGTCATCACCCTACGAGCAGTACTTC. Translation gives CASSFGSSPYEQYF.

This chain connects TRBV7-9 to TRBJ2-5; D gene ambiguous. V was trimmed by 8 bases and J by 3 bases, leaving 16 bases between them. The CDR3 totals 14 residues. The germline V gene has CDR1 SEHNR and CDR2 FQNEAQ (reference sequence). The CDR3 region is CASSLLFAEETQYF. CDR3 nucleotides: TGTGCCAGCTCCCTTTTATTTGCAGAAGAGACCCAGTACTTC.

This clone was picked up one time. V and J are TRBV7-9 and TRBJ2-1, with TRBD2 identical over 9 bases. Germline lookup yields CDR1 SEHNR and CDR2 FQNEAQ (reference sequence). The J segment lost 0 bases and the V segment lost 5 bases, leaving 5 bases of the junction unmatched. The CDR3 is 16 amino acids. In DNA form, the CDR3 reads TGTGCCAGCAGCAGGACTAGCGAGAGCTCCTACAATGAGCAGTTCTTC. Its protein product is CASSRTSESSYNEQFF.

The CDR3 here is CASSPRQILAKNIQYF. Here the CDR3 DNA reads TGTGCCAGCAGCCCCCGACAAATACTAGCCAAAAACATTCAGTACTTC. The chain employs TRBV7-9 and TRBJ2-4; D call uncertain. V was cut by 5 bases and J by 0 bases, with 14 bases left in between. Germline values: CDR1 SEHNR, CDR2 FQNEAQ (reference sequence). The length of the CDR3 is 16 residues.

The V and J genes are TRBV5-1 and TRBJ2-5, with TRBD2 matching 7 bases. There are 14 residues in the CDR3. V lost 3 bases to trimming and J lost 2 bases; unmatched junction nucleotides: 4. Per germline, CDR1 SGHRS and CDR2 YFSETQ. In nucleotides, the CDR3 is TGCGCCAGCAGCTCCTGGGGGGGACAAGAGACCCAGTACTTC. Translation: CASSSWGGQETQYF.